The 14 T cell receptor beta chains below come from one sample, sequenced in a study of blood T cells in healthy people across ages. A second PCR of 7 to 11 cycles used a sample-barcoded 5' primer and a J-beta primer mix. TCRdb reprocessed the 5' RACE reads with MiXCR, giving one entry per CDR3 protein. The profile shows approximately 1.5 million distinct CDR3 sequences, less than 45% of them singletons. The sequenced material came from blood. All receptors come from a woman between 18 and 29 years old in good health.

The chain joins TRBV4-3 to TRBJ1-1; D gene unclear. V was clipped by 1 base and J by 11 bases, with 14 bases between them. In germline, CDR1 is LGHNA, CDR2 YSLEER. The CDR3 is made up of 13 amino acids. CDR3 sequence (DNA): TGCGCCAGCAGCCAAGTTGGTAGGTTTCGGGCTTTCTTT. Its translation: CASSQVGRFRAFF.

The J gene is TRBJ1-2, the V gene TRBV20-1, with no clear D. Germline V gene lookup returns CDR1 DFQATT and CDR2 SNEGSKA (reference sequence). V was shortened by 3 bases and J by 4 bases, with 18 bases between the two germline ends. This CDR3 has 15 amino acids. The CDR3 bases are TGCAGTGCTAGCTCTGCCTCCGGTTTCGGCTATGGCTACACCTTC. It encodes CSASSASGFGYGYTF.

The rearrangement joins TRBV28 to TRBJ1-5, with D perhaps matching TRBD1 (6 bases). The V and J ends lost 8 bases and 2 bases respectively, with 10 bases between them. CDR1 and CDR2 (germline): MDHEN, SYDVKM. This CDR3 is 13 amino acids long. The DNA for the CDR3 is TGTGCCAGCCTGGACAGCGGCAATCAGCCCCAGCATTTT. This gives the protein CASLDSGNQPQHF.

The chain carries TRBV7-9 and TRBJ2-1, with D perhaps assigned TRBD1 or TRBD2 (7 bases each). The CDR3 covers 16 residues. V was trimmed by 6 bases and J by 3 bases, leaving 18 bases between them. Germline V gives CDR1 SEHNR, CDR2 FQNEAQ (reference sequence). The CDR3 reads CASSSFDREGYNEQFF. The CDR3 coding sequence is TGTGCCAGCAGTTCTTTTGACAGGGAGGGCTACAATGAGCAGTTCTTC.

The V call is TRBV14, the J call TRBJ1-2; 8 nucleotides align to TRBD1. The CDR3 consists of 18 residues. The V and J ends lost 4 bases and 3 bases, in that order; junction bases with no gene match: 16. In germline, CDR1 is SGHDN, CDR2 FVKESK. In nucleotides, the CDR3 is TGTGCCAGCAGCCCGGGACAGGCCTTACGTATTGTCGACTATGGCTACACCTTC. Encoded protein: CASSPGQALRIVDYGYTF.

This chain connects TRBV4-1 to TRBJ1-4, with D possibly matching TRBD1 (5 bases). The germline CDR1 and CDR2 sequences are MGHRA and YSYEKL. The CDR3 length is 15 residues. Trimming cost V 5 bases and J 7 bases, with 17 bases left between them. The DNA of the CDR3 is TGCGCCAGCAGCTACGGCCCAGGCGGGGGTGAAAAACTGTTTTTT. This translates into CASSYGPGGGEKLFF.

CDR3 residues: CASSLGGTNSPLHF. Here the CDR3 DNA reads TGCGCCAGCAGCTTGGGAGGCACCAATTCACCCCTCCACTTT. The genes are TRBV5-1 and TRBJ1-6; D not resolved. This CDR3 has 14 residues. CDR1 SGHRS and CDR2 YFSETQ come from the germline V gene. V was shortened by 0 bases and J by 7 bases, with 8 bases between the two germline ends.

The V gene is TRBV28, the J gene TRBJ1-1, with D perhaps matching TRBD1 (5 bases). Trimming removed 5 bases from V and 1 base from J, with 17 bases in between. This CDR3 has 16 amino acids. CDR1 and CDR2 from the germline V gene are MDHEN and SYDVKM. The chain's CDR3 is CASSLSFGAGNTEAFF. The CDR3 nucleotides read TGTGCCAGCAGTCTGTCCTTTGGGGCGGGGAACACTGAAGCTTTCTTT.

V gene TRBV6-2 or TRBV6-3 combines with J gene TRBJ1-5; no firm D call. The V and J ends lost 5 bases and 3 bases respectively, with 8 bases between them. The germline CDR1 and CDR2 sequences are MNHEY and SVGEGT. The CDR3 has 13 amino acids. The CDR3 here is CASSRQPNQPQHF. The CDR3 coding sequence is TGTGCCAGCAGTCGTCAGCCCAATCAGCCCCAGCATTTT.

This clonotype occurred a few times. J is TRBJ1-2 and V is TRBV4-3, with 9 bases aligning to TRBD1. The CDR3 loop spans 16 amino acids. V was pared by 1 base and J by 4 bases, with 7 bases of the junction left unmatched. CDR1 is LGHNA, CDR2 YSLEER, per germline. CDR3 DNA sequence: TGCGCCAGCAGCCAAGTCCACAGGGGGCCCTCCTATGGCTACACCTTC. Amino acid sequence: CASSQVHRGPSYGYTF.

V usage is TRBV7-2 and J usage is TRBJ2-1; D remains unclear. The germline gives CDR1 SGHTA, CDR2 FQGNSA. The CDR3 length is 11 residues. V was clipped by 6 bases and J by 6 bases, with 6 bases between them. The DNA of the CDR3 is TGTGCCAGCAGGGTTTGCAATGAGCAGTTCTTC. It translates to CASRVCNEQFF.

This clonotype appeared a few times. The chain couples TRBV7-2 to TRBJ1-5; 7 nucleotides line up with TRBD1. With V trimmed by 5 bases and J by 0 bases, 7 bases remained unmatched. CDR3 size: 16 residues. Germline CDR1 is SGHTA and CDR2 is FQGNSA. CDR3 sequence: CASSPTGPYSNQPQHF. The DNA for the CDR3 is TGTGCCAGCAGCCCGACAGGGCCTTATAGCAATCAGCCCCAGCATTTT. Using reference TRBV7-2 and TRBJ1-5 for the parts outside the CDR3, the full variable domain is GAGVSQSPSNKVTEKGKDVELRCDPISGHTALYWYRQSLGQGLEFLIYFQGNSAPDKSGLPSDRFSAERTGGSVSTLTIQRTQQEDSAVYLCASSPTGPYSNQPQHFGDGTRLSIL.

The rearrangement links TRBV6-6 to TRBJ1-1; D gene unclear. CDR3 size: 14 residues. V was clipped by 3 bases and J by 0 bases, with 8 bases between them. CDR1 and CDR2 (germline): MNHNY, SVGAGI (reference sequence). CDR3 bases: TGTGCCAGCAGTTATACACACATGAACACTGAAGCTTTCTTT. Protein sequence: CASSYTHMNTEAFF.

The chain has TRBV20-1 and TRBJ1-5; perhaps TRBD1 as D (5 bases). Germline V gene sequence: CDR1 DFQATT, CDR2 SNEGSKA (reference sequence). The CDR3 runs to 12 residues. Trimming removed 0 bases at V and 7 bases at J, with 7 bases between. CDR3 region: CSARDGGQPQHF. The CDR3 nucleotides read TGCAGTGCTAGAGACGGGGGGCAGCCCCAGCATTTT.